This TCR beta chain was retrieved from a study of cytomegalovirus exposure and HLA in healthy donors. PCR primers comprised 60 Vbeta and 13 Jbeta primers. Method: immunoSEQ multiplex PCR; TCRdb's copy keeps in-frame clones and lacks some. The sample lists approximately 200,000 clones, about four fifths seen once, with 1.5% to 1.7% in the top ten. Per germline, CDR1 SGHRS and CDR2 YFSETQ. With V trimmed by 0 bases and J by 4 bases, 4 bases remained unmatched. The CDR3 extends over 15 amino acids. Findings and caveats of the study: Data from an earlier analysis indicated that most TCR beta V segments were productive either about 87% or about 30% of the time.

On this clone: The antigen is unknown.

The specimen sequenced was PBMCs. This chain connects TRBV5-1 to TRBJ2-3, with 8 bases matching TRBD2. This TCR was sampled from a girl under 18 in good health and CMV-seropositive. The chain's CDR3 is CASSLAGLAADTQYF. In DNA, the CDR3 is TGCGCCAGCAGCTTGGCCGGACTAGCTGCAGATACGCAGTATTTT.